This T cell receptor beta chain is drawn from a study of CD4+ T cells in melanoma. Overall study results and limits: In melanoma, neoantigen-specific CD4+ T cells reportedly differed in differentiation state. A reported correlation linked neoantigen-specific CD4+ T cells to CD8+, macrophage and B cell function.

V lost 1 base and J lost 6, with 16 bases in between. Germline V gene sequence: CDR1 SGDLS, CDR2 YYNGEE. CDR3 length equals 15 residues. Method: immunoSEQ multiplex PCR; TCRdb's copy keeps in-frame clones and lacks some. The data hold 10,000 to 12,000 clones, with roughly three quarters observed a single time. This clone came up a few times. As yet, its antigen is unknown. This TCR came from a human donor with melanoma. Sequencing was carried out using cells from a culture (not recorded whether cultured in vitro). This chain joins TRBV9 and TRBJ1-2; D unresolved. CDR3 residues: CASSVNPELGNGYTF. CDR3 in DNA: TGTGCCAGCAGCGTAAACCCCGAATTGGGGAATGGCTACACCTTC.